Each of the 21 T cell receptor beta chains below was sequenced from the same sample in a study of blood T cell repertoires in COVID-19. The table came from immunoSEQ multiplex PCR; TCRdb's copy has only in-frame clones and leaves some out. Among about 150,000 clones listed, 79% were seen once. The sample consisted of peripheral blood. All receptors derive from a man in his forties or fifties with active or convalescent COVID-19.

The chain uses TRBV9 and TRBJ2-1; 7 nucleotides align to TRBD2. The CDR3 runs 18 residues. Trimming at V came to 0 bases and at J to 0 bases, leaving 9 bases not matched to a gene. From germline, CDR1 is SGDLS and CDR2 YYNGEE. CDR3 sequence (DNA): TGTGCCAGCAGCGTAGGTCTAGCGGATCACCTCTCCTACAATGAGCAGTTCTTC. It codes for CASSVGLADHLSYNEQFF.

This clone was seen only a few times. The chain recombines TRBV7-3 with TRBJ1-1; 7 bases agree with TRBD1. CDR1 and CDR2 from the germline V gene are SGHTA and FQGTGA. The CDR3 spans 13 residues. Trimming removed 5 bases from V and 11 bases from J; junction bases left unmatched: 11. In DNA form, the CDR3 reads TGTGCCAGCAGCCAATTTCCGGGACAGAGGGCTTTCTTT. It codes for CASSQFPGQRAFF.

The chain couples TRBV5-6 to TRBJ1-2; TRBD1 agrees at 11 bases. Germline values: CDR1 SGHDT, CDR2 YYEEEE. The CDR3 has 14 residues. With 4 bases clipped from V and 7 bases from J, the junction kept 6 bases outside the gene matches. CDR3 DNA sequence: TGTGCCAGCAGCCTGGACAGGGGGCGGGGTGGCTACACCTTC. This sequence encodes CASSLDRGRGGYTF.

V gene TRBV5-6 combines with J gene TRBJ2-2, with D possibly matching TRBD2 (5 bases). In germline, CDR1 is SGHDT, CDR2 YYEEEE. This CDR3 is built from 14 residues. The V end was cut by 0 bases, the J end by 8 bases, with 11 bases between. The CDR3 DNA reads TGTGCCAGCAGCTTGGGGTGGGAGACGGGGGAGCTGTTTTTT. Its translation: CASSLGWETGELFF.

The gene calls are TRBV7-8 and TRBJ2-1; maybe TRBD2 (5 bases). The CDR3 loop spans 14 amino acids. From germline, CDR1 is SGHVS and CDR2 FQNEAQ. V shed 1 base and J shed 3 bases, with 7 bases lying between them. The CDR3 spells CASSLVDYYNEQFF. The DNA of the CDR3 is TGTGCCAGCAGCTTAGTTGACTACTACAATGAGCAGTTCTTC.

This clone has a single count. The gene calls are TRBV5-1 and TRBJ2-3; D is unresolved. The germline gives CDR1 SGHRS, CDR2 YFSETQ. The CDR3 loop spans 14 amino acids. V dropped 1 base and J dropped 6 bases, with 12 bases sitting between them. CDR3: CASSLIRPPDTQYF. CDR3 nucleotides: TGCGCCAGCAGCTTGATCAGGCCCCCGGATACGCAGTATTTT.

The CDR3 here is CASSPSGRDFNEQFF. The CDR3 region has the DNA TGTGCCAGCTCACCATCCGGCCGGGACTTCAATGAGCAGTTCTTC. This chain connects TRBV18 to TRBJ2-1; a possible D gene is TRBD2 (6 bases). This CDR3 has 15 amino acids. CDR1 and CDR2 from the germline V gene are KGHSH and LQKENI. Deletions cut 2 bases from V and 6 bases from J, with 14 bases between. Full variable domain (rest looked up from reference TRBV18 and TRBJ2-1): NAGVMQNPRHLVRRRGQEARLRCSPMKGHSHVYWYRQLPEEGLKFMVYLQKENIIDESGMPKERFSAEFPKEGPSILRIQQVVRGDSAAYFCASSPSGRDFNEQFFGPGTRLTVL.

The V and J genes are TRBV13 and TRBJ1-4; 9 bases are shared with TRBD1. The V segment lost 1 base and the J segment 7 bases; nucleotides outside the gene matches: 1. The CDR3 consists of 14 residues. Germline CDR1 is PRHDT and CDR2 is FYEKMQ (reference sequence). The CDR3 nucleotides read TGTGCCAGCAGCTTAGACAGGGGGCTTGAAAAACTGTTTTTT. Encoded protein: CASSLDRGLEKLFF.

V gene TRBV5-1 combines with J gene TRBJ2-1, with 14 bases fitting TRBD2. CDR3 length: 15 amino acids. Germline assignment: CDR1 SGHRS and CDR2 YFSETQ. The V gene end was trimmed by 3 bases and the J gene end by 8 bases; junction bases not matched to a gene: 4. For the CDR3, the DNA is TGCGCCAGCAGCTCCGGGACTAGCGGGAGCCATGAGCAGTTCTTC. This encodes CASSSGTSGSHEQFF. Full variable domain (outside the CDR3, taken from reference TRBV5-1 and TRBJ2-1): KAGVTQTPRYLIKTRGQQVTLSCSPISGHRSVSWYQQTPGQGLQFLFEYFSETQRNKGNFPGRFSGRQFSNSRSEMNVSTLELGDSALYLCASSSGTSGSHEQFFGPGTRLTVL.

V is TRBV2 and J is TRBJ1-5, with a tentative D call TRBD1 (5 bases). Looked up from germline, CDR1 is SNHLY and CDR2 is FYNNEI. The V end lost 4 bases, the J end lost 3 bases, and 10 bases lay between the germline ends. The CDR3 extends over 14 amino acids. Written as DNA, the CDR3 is TGTGCCAGCAGTGTGCAGGGCGTCAATCAGCCCCAGCATTTT. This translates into CASSVQGVNQPQHF.

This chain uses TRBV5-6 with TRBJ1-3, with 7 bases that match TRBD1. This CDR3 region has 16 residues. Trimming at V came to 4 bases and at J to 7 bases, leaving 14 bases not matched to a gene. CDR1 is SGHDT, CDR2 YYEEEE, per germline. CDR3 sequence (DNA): TGTGCCAGCAGCCCCAAAGGAAGGGGGCGTAGGAACACCATATATTTT. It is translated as CASSPKGRGRRNTIYF.

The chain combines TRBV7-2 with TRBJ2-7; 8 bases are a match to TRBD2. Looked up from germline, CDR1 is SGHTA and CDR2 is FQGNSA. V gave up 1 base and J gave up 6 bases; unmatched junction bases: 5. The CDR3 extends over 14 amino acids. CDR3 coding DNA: TGTGCCAGCAGCTTAGGGGGCGGGAGGCGCGAGCAGTACTTC. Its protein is CASSLGGGRREQYF.

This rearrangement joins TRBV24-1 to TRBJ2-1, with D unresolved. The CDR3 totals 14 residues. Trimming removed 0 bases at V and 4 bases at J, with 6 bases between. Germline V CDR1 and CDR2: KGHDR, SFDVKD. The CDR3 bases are TGTGCCACCAGTGATTTGCGCCGGTACAATGAGCAGTTCTTC. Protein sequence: CATSDLRRYNEQFF.

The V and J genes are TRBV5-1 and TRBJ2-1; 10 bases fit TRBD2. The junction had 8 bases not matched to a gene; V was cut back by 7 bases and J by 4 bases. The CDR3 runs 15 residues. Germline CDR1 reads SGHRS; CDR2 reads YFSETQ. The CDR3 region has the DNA TGCGCCAGCGGGATGGGGACTAGCGCTTACAATGAGCAGTTCTTC. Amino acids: CASGMGTSAYNEQFF.

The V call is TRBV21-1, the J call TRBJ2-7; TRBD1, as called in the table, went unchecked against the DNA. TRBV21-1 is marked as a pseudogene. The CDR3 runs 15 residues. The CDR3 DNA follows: TGTGCCAGCAGCAAGCCGACAGGAGCTTGCTACGAGCAGTACTTC. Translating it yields CASSKPTGACYEQYF.

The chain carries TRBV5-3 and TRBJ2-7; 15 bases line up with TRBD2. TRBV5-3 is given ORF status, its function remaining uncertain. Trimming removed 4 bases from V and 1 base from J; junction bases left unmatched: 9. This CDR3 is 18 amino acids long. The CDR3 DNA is TGTGCCAGAAGCCCCGGACTAGCGGGAGGGAAGAAGTCCTACGAGCAGTACTTC. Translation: CARSPGLAGGKKSYEQYF.

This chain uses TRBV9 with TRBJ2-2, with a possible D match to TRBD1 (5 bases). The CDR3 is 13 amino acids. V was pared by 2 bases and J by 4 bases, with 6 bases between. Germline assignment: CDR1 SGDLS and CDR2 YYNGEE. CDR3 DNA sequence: TGTGCCAGCAGCGTCCAGGGCACCGGGGAGCTGTTTTTT. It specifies CASSVQGTGELFF. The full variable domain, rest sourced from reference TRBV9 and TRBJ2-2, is DSGVTQTPKHLITATGQRVTLRCSPRSGDLSVYWYQQSLDQGLQFLIQYYNGEERAKGNILERFSAQQFPDLHSELNLSSLELGDSALYFCASSVQGTGELFFGEGSRLTVL.

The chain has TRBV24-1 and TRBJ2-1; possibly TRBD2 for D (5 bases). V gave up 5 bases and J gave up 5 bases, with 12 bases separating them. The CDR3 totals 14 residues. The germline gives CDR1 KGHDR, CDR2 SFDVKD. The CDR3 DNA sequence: TGTGCCACCAGTGGGGTAGCGCGAGACAATGAGCAGTTCTTC. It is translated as CATSGVARDNEQFF.

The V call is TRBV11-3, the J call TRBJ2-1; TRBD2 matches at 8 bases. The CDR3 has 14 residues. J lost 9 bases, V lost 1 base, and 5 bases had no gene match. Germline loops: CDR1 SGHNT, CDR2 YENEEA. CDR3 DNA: TGTGCCAGCAGCTTAGGCGGGAGGTATGGTGAGCAGTTCTTC. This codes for CASSLGGRYGEQFF.

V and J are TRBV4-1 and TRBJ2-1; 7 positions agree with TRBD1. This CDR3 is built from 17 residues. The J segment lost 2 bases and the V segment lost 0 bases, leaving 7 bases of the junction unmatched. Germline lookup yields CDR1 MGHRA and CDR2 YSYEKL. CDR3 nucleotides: TGCGCCAGCAGCCAAGATAGAGGGACAGCCCCCTACAATGAGCAGTTCTTC. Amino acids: CASSQDRGTAPYNEQFF.

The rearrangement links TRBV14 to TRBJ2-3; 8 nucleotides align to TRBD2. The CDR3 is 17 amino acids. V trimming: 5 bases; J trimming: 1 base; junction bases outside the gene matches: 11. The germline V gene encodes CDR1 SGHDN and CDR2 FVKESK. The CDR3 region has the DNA TGTGCCAGCAGCTACCTTGTGGCGGGAGGCCGCACAGATACGCAGTATTTT. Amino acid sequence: CASSYLVAGGRTDTQYF. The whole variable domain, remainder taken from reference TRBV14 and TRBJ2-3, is EAGVTQFPSHSVIEKGQTVTLRCDPISGHDNLYWYRRVMGKEIKFLLHFVKESKQDESGMPNNRFLAERTGGTYSTLKVQPAELEDSGVYFCASSYLVAGGRTDTQYFGPGTRLTVL.